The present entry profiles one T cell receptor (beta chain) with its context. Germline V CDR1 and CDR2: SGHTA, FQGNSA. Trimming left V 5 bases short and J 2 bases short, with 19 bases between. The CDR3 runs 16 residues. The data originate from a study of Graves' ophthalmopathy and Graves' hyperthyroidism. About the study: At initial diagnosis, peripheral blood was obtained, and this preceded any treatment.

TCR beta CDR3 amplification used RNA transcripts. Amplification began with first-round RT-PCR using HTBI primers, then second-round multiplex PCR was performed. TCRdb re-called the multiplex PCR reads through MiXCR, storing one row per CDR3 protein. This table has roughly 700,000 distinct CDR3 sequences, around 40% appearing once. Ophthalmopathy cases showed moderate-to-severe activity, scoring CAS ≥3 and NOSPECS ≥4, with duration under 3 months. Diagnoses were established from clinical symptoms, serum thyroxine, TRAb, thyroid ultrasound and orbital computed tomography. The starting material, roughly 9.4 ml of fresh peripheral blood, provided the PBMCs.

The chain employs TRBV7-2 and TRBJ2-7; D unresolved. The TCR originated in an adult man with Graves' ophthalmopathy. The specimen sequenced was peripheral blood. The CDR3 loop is CASSVGWASEAYEQYF. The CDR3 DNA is TGTGCCAGCAGCGTCGGCTGGGCCAGCGAAGCCTACGAGCAGTACTTC.